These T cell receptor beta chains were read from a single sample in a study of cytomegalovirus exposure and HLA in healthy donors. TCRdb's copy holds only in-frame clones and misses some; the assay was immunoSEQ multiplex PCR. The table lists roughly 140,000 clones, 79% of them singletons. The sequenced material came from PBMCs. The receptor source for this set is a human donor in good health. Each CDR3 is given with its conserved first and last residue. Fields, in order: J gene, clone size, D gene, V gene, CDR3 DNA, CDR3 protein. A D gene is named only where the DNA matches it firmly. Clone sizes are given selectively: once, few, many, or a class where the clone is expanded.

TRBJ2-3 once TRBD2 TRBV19 TGTGCCAGTTCGAGCGGGAGGGTGGTTACAGATACGCAGTATTTT CASSSGRVVTDTQYF
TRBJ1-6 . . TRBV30 TGTGCCTGGAGGCCACAGGCGTCCTATAATTCACCCCTCCACTTT CAWRPQASYNSPLHF
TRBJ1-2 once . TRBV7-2 TGTGCCAGCAGGTTAAGCCAGGGGCCGGTTAACTATGGCTACACCTTC CASRLSQGPVNYGYTF
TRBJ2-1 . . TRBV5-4 TGTGCCAGCAGCTTGGGTGGGAGCTCCTACAATGAGCAGTTCTTC CASSLGGSSYNEQFF
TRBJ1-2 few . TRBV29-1 TGCAGCGTTGAATTTTCCAGGTACTATGGCTACACCTTC CSVEFSRYYGYTF
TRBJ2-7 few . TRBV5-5 TGTGCCAGCAGGCCCCGGGGGTCCCCCTACGAGCAGTACTTC CASRPRGSPYEQYF
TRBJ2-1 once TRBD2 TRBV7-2 TGTGCCAGCAGCCCTCTCCCGGGGACTAGCGGGAGCTCCTACAATGAGCAGTTCTTC CASSPLPGTSGSSYNEQFF
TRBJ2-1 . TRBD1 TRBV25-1 TGTGCCAGCAGTGAATATGAGGGACAGGGCTACAATGAGCAGTTCTTC CASSEYEGQGYNEQFF
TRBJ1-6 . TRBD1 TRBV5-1 TGCGCCAGCAGCCTAAGTACAGGGGTTCGTGGTTCACCCCTCCACTTT CASSLSTGVRGSPLHF
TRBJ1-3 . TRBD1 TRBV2 TGTGCCAGCCCCAGGGGGAACTCTGGAAACACCATATATTTT CASPRGNSGNTIYF
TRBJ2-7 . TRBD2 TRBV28 TGTGCCAGCAGTTGGGGGGGGGCCTACGAGCAGTACTTC CASSWGGAYEQYF
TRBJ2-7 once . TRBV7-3 TGTGCCAGCAGCTTAAGGCCGGGGTCGGACTTCTACGAGCAGTACTTC CASSLRPGSDFYEQYF
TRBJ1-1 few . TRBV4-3 TGCGCCAGCAGCCAAGATCCGCGAGGGATCAACACTGAAGCTTTCTTT CASSQDPRGINTEAFF
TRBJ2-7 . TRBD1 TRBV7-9 TGTGCCAGCAGCTTAGCTGGGGACAGCTCCTACGAGCAGTACTTC CASSLAGDSSYEQYF
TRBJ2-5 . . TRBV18 TGTGCCAGCTCACCCACCCGGGACAAACAAGAGACCCAGTACTTC CASSPTRDKQETQYF
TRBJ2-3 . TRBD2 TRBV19 TGTGCCAGTAGTATACCTAGCGGGACAGATACGCAGTATTTT CASSIPSGTDTQYF
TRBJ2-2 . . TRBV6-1 TGTGCCGGGGGCCTAACCGGGGAGCTGTTTTTT CAGGLTGELFF
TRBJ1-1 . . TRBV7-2 TGTGCCAGCAGCTTAGCCGTCACTCGGAGTTGGACTGAAGCTTTCTTT CASSLAVTRSWTEAFF
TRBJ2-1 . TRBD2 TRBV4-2 TGTGCCAGCAGCCAAGTAACGATCACGGGGGGGCCGGCAAATGAGCAGTTCTTC CASSQVTITGGPANEQFF
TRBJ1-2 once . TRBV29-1 TGCAGCGTTGAGGGGTCCCCTTGGGAGGCTGGCTACACCTTC CSVEGSPWEAGYTF
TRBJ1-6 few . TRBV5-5 TGTGCCAGCAGCTTACTTACAGGGACTAATTCACCCCTCCACTTT CASSLLTGTNSPLHF
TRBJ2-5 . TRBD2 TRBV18 TGTGCCAGCTCACCTACTGGAGGGAGGGCCCTCGAGACCCAGTACTTC CASSPTGGRALETQYF
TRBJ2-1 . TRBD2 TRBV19 TGTGCCAGTAGTTCTCAGGGACTAGCGGGAGGATACAATGAGCAGTTCTTC CASSSQGLAGGYNEQFF
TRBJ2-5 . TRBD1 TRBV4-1 TGCGCCAGCAGCCAAGTTCCGGGACAGGGGGCTGGAGAGACCCAGTACTTC CASSQVPGQGAGETQYF
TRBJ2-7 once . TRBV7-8 TGTGCCAGCAGCTTAGTTTTAGAGTCCTCCGAGCAGTACTTC CASSLVLESSEQYF
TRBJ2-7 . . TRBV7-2 TGTGCCAGCAGCTCGGAGATCTACGAGCAGTACTTC CASSSEIYEQYF
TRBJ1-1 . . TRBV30 TGTGCCTGGAGTATATGGGGCGCCCTCGGGAACACTGAAGCTTTCTTT CAWSIWGALGNTEAFF
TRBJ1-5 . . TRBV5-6 TGTGCCAGCAGCTTGGCCAATCGCAATCAGCCCCAGCATTTT CASSLANRNQPQHF
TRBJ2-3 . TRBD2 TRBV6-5 TGTGCCAGCAGTCGCGGGGGAGATACGCAGTATTTT CASSRGGDTQYF
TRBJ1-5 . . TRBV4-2 TGTGCCAGCAGCCAAGATCGCCGGGTACAGCCCCAGCATTTT CASSQDRRVQPQHF
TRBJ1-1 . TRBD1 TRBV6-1 TGTGCCAGCAGTCCACGACAGGGGAACACTGAAGCTTTCTTT CASSPRQGNTEAFF
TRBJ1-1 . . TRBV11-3 TGTGCCAGCAGCTTTCGGTGGAACACTGAAGCTTTCTTT CASSFRWNTEAFF
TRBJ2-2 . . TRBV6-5 TGTGCCAGCAGTACGACTACCGGGGAGCTGTTTTTT CASSTTTGELFF
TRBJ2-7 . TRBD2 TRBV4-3 TGCGCCAGCAGCCAAGGTAGCGGGACTCTTCAGGGGGAGCAGTACTTC CASSQGSGTLQGEQYF
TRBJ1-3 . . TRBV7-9 TGTGCCAGCAGCTTCGTGGACTTGACAGGAAACACCATATATTTT CASSFVDLTGNTIYF
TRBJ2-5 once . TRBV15 TGTGCCACCAGCAGAGTCCCCGAACTTTGGGAGACCCAGTACTTC CATSRVPELWETQYF
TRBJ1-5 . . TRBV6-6 TGTGCCAGCAGTTTGGACAGCTTTAGCAATCAGCCCCAGCATTTT CASSLDSFSNQPQHF
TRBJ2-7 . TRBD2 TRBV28 TGTGCCAGCAGCTATAGCGGGTTGACAGACTACGAGCAGTACTTC CASSYSGLTDYEQYF
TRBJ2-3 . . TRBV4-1 TGCGCCAGCAGCCAACTAGGGCGGGGGCGCACAGATACGCAGTATTTT CASSQLGRGRTDTQYF
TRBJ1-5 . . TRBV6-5 TGTGCCAGCAGTGTACCCCGGGAGCAGCATTTT CASSVPREQHF
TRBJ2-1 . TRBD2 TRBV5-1 TGCGCCAGCAGCTTGGCCGCAGTAGCGGGGGGGTACAATGAGCAGTTCTTC CASSLAAVAGGYNEQFF
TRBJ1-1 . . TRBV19 TGTGCCAGTAGTACATCAGGGTCCCTGAACACTGAAGCTTTCTTT CASSTSGSLNTEAFF
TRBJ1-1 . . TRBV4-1 TGCGCCAGCAGCCACGCAGGGGTCACTGAAGCTTTCTTT CASSHAGVTEAFF
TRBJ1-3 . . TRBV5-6 TGTGCCAGCAGCTTGGGACAGAGACGAAACACCATATATTTT CASSLGQRRNTIYF
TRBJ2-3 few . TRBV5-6 TGTGCCAGCAGCTTCGGTAGCACAGATACGCAGTATTTT CASSFGSTDTQYF
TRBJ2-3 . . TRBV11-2 TGTGCCAGCAGCCCCGGTGGGGAGGCAAGAGATACGCAGTATTTT CASSPGGEARDTQYF
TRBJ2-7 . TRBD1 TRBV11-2 TGTGCCAGCAGCTGGGACAGGGAGGGTGTGGGCGAGCAGTACTTC CASSWDREGVGEQYF
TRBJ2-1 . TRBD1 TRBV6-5 TGTGCCAGCACCAGACAGGGGGGCTCCTACAATGAGCAGTTCTTC CASTRQGGSYNEQFF
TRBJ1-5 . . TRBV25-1 TGTGCCAGCAGTGACGGGGGGAATCAGCCCCAGCATTTT CASSDGGNQPQHF
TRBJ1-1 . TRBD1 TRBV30 TGTGCCCACGCCCTCGGGGGACAGGTTATAGAAGCTTTCTTT CAHALGGQVIEAFF
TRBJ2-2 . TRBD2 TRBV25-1 TGTGCCAGCAGTGAAAGCGGAGCGGGGGGTCTTTACACCGGGGAGCTGTTTTTT CASSESGAGGLYTGELFF
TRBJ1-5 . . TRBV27 TGTGCCAGCAGTTTAGGTGGGGGCGGAGCGCCCCAGCATTTT CASSLGGGGAPQHF
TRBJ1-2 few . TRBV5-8 TGTGCCAGCAGCTTGATCGGGAAGGGAGATGGCTACACCTTC CASSLIGKGDGYTF
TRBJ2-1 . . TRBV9 TGTGCCAGCAGCGTAGGTTCCCTAGCGAGAGACAATGAGCAGTTCTTC CASSVGSLARDNEQFF